The TCR beta chain under discussion was sequenced for a study of cytomegalovirus exposure and HLA in healthy donors. At the level of the study: Inside one of the first data releases sat 75 million to 100 million unique TCRs taken from HLA-typed donors. Study-wide results and caveats: Certain sequence variants were highly shared and formed a cluster, and this cluster was likely a sequencing artifact.

PCR employed 60 Vbeta and 13 Jbeta primers. The table came from immunoSEQ multiplex PCR; TCRdb's copy has only in-frame clones and leaves some out. This listing includes some 70,000 clones. On this clone: Its antigen is unknown.

There are 14 residues in the CDR3. Germline CDR1 SEHNR, CDR2 FQNEAQ (reference sequence). The V end lost 1 base, the J end lost 4 bases, and 10 bases lay between the germline ends. The sample taken for sequencing was PBMCs. The sequence came from a boy younger than 18 in good health and CMV-seronegative. V usage is TRBV7-9 and J usage is TRBJ1-2; D perhaps matches TRBD1 (6 bases). In DNA, the CDR3 is TGTGCCAGCAGCTTAGAAGGGGGTGCCTATGGCTACACCTTC. Translated, it gives CASSLEGGAYGYTF. The full variable domain, rest sourced from reference TRBV7-9 and TRBJ1-2, is DTGVSQNPRHKITKRGQNVTFRCDPISEHNRLYWYRQTLGQGPEFLTYFQNEAQLEKSRLLSDRFSAERPKGSFSTLEIQRTEQGDSAMYLCASSLEGGAYGYTFGSGTRLTVV.